The source of this T cell receptor (beta chain) is a study of cytomegalovirus exposure and HLA in healthy donors. Study information: Early released data had approximately 86 million unique TCRs, all coming from HLA-typed donors.

A remark on this clone: The antigen remains undetermined.

Germline-derived CDR1 and CDR2 are MNHNY and SVGAGI (reference sequence). Losses at the gene ends were 5 bases for V and 4 bases for J; bases not matched to a gene: 2. The CDR3 spans 13 residues. With 60 Vbeta and 13 Jbeta primers, the PCR was carried out. Sequencing used immunoSEQ multiplex PCR; TCRdb keeps in-frame clones, though not all of them. The table lists around 130,000 clones, around 84% of them singletons. Study-wide points: A likely sequencing artifact accounted for one observed cluster of highly shared sequence variants. In vitro data verified three CMV-associated chains as specific for CMV antigens.

Sequencing was done on a sample of PBMCs. The receptor was derived from a woman in her late teens or twenties in good health and CMV-seropositive. The chain joins TRBV6-6 to TRBJ2-7; 10 nucleotides agree with TRBD1. The CDR3 coding sequence is TGTGCCAGCAGTCGGGACAGGGGTTACGAGCAGTACTTC. It yields the protein CASSRDRGYEQYF.